Listed below are T cell receptor beta chains from one sample, sequenced in a study of shared clonotypes between healthy human individuals. Method: immunoSEQ multiplex PCR; TCRdb's copy keeps in-frame clones and lacks some. The sample shows under 750,000 clones, around 70% of them seen only once. The sequenced sample consisted of memory CD4+ T cells sorted from blood. Every receptor here comes from a woman aged 30 to 39 in good health. CDR3s include the opening cysteine and the closing phenylalanine or tryptophan. The D gene is left open where the match is weak. The size entry is marked missing in some rows and otherwise reads once, few, many or a size class.

>.|13|TRBD1|TRBJ1-1|TRBV12-5
CASGQGGYTEAFF
TGTGCTAGTGGCCAAGGGGGCTACACTGAAGCTTTCTTT
>.|13|.|TRBJ1-1|TRBV7-8
CASSPREGTEAFF
TGTGCCAGCAGTCCACGGGAGGGGACTGAAGCTTTCTTT
>.|16|.|TRBJ2-2|TRBV19
CASSILAGQNTGELFF
TGTGCCAGTAGTATACTGGCGGGACAAAACACCGGGGAGCTGTTTTTT
>.|15|TRBD2|TRBJ2-1|TRBV15
CATSRRTSSYDEQFF
TGTGCCACCAGCAGGAGGACTAGCTCATACGATGAGCAGTTCTTC
>few|15|TRBD1|TRBJ2-1|TRBV7-2
CASSLVGQGYNEQFF
TGTGCCAGCAGCTTAGTAGGACAGGGCTACAATGAGCAGTTCTTC
>.|16|TRBD2|TRBJ2-5|TRBV30
CACPYQIAGEQETQYF
TGTGCCTGCCCCTACCAAATAGCGGGGGAGCAAGAGACCCAGTACTTC
>.|13|.|TRBJ2-7|TRBV4-2
CASSQDEVAEQYF
TGTGCCAGCAGCCAAGATGAGGTCGCCGAGCAGTACTTC
>.|13|.|TRBJ2-2|TRBV2
CASGRGGAGELFF
TGTGCCAGCGGGAGAGGAGGCGCCGGGGAGCTGTTTTTT
>.|13|.|TRBJ1-2|TRBV6-6
CASSRDQPYGYTF
TGTGCCAGCAGCCGGGACCAACCCTATGGCTACACCTTC
>.|16|.|TRBJ1-4|TRBV15
CATSRDQIGHREKLFF
TGTGCCACCAGCAGAGATCAAATAGGACACCGTGAAAAACTGTTTTTT
>.|17|TRBD2|TRBJ2-3|TRBV11-3
CASSEGTSGSRADTQYF
TGTGCCAGCAGCGAGGGGACTAGCGGGAGTAGGGCAGATACGCAGTATTTT
>few|12|TRBD2|TRBJ2-1|TRBV5-3
CASKTSGNEQFF
TGTGCCAGCAAAACTAGCGGGAATGAGCAGTTCTTC
>.|14|.|TRBJ1-2|TRBV19
CASSLRTPLAGYTF
TGTGCCAGTAGCTTGCGAACTCCTTTGGCTGGCTACACCTTC
>.|16|TRBD1|TRBJ2-1|TRBV28
CASSLSPGQGNNEQFF
TGTGCCAGCAGTTTATCCCCGGGACAGGGGAACAATGAGCAGTTCTTC
>.|13|.|TRBJ1-2|TRBV28
CASSPASMYGYTF
TGTGCCAGCAGCCCTGCGTCGATGTATGGCTACACCTTC
>.|13|.|TRBJ1-1|TRBV6-6
CASSYGMNTEAFF
TGTGCCAGCAGTTACGGGATGAACACTGAAGCTTTCTTT
>few|15|TRBD1|TRBJ2-2|TRBV11-2
CASSYRGTNTGELFF
TGTGCCAGCAGCTACAGGGGGACCAACACCGGGGAGCTGTTTTTT
>.|14|.|TRBJ1-5|TRBV6-1
CASSLHGGGQPQHF
TGTGCCAGCAGTCTCCACGGGGGTGGGCAGCCCCAGCATTTT
>few|15|TRBD2|TRBJ2-1|TRBV4-1
CASSQDRTRMNEQFF
TGCGCCAGCAGCCAAGATCGGACTAGAATGAATGAGCAGTTCTTC
>few|18|TRBD2|TRBJ2-3|TRBV18
CASSPQQGLAGISDTQYF
TGTGCCAGCTCACCACAGCAAGGACTAGCGGGTATTTCAGATACGCAGTATTTT
>.|14|.|TRBJ1-5|TRBV7-2
CASSYYYSNQPQHF
TGTGCCAGCAGCTACTACTATAGCAATCAGCCCCAGCATTTT
>.|13|.|TRBJ2-6|TRBV28
CASSLTGANVLTF
TGTGCCAGCAGTTTAACCGGGGCCAACGTCCTGACTTTC
>few|13|.|TRBJ2-2|TRBV28
CASSLGDPGELFF
TGTGCCAGCAGCCTGGGGGATCCCGGGGAGCTGTTTTTT
>.|14|TRBD1|TRBJ1-4|TRBV15
CATSRDRVAEKLFF
TGTGCCACCAGCCGGGACAGGGTTGCGGAAAAACTGTTTTTT
>.|15|.|TRBJ1-5|TRBV5-5
CASSPLTGSNQPQHF
TGTGCCAGCAGCCCACTGACAGGTAGCAATCAGCCCCAGCATTTT
>.|16|.|TRBJ2-7|TRBV6-4
CASSADPTVKTYEQYF
TGTGCCAGCAGTGCCGATCCTACGGTGAAAACCTACGAGCAGTACTTC
>.|14|TRBD2|TRBJ2-7|TRBV6-5
CASSPQAGGYEQYF
TGTGCCAGCAGCCCCCAAGCGGGAGGTTACGAGCAGTACTTC
>.|13|.|TRBJ2-7|TRBV11-2
CASSLAGIYEQYF
TGTGCCAGCAGCTTAGCCGGAATTTACGAGCAGTACTTC
>few|14|TRBD1|TRBJ2-5|TRBV7-8
CASSLVPGGETQYF
TGTGCCAGCAGCTTAGTTCCAGGGGGAGAGACCCAGTACTTC
>once|16|TRBD1|TRBJ1-4|TRBV5-1
CASSSGQAGGNEKLFF
TGCGCCAGCAGCTCCGGACAGGCGGGAGGTAATGAAAAACTGTTTTTT
>.|15|TRBD1|TRBJ1-2|TRBV28
CASSLPGTANYGYTF
TGTGCCAGCAGCCTCCCAGGGACAGCCAACTATGGCTACACCTTC
>.|15|.|TRBJ2-2|TRBV6-1
CASSEEGADTGELFF
TGTGCCAGCAGTGAGGAGGGGGCGGACACCGGGGAGCTGTTTTTT
>.|15|.|TRBJ1-2|TRBV19
CASSLSSIYRYGYTF
TGTGCCAGCAGTCTTAGCAGTATCTACCGCTATGGCTACACCTTC
>.|13|.|TRBJ2-1|TRBV7-6
CASSGYRDNEQFF
TGTGCCAGCAGCGGATACAGGGACAATGAGCAGTTCTTC
>.|15|.|TRBJ2-7|TRBV27
CASSLHRVGSYEQYF
TGTGCCAGCAGTTTACACAGGGTAGGGTCCTACGAGCAGTACTTC